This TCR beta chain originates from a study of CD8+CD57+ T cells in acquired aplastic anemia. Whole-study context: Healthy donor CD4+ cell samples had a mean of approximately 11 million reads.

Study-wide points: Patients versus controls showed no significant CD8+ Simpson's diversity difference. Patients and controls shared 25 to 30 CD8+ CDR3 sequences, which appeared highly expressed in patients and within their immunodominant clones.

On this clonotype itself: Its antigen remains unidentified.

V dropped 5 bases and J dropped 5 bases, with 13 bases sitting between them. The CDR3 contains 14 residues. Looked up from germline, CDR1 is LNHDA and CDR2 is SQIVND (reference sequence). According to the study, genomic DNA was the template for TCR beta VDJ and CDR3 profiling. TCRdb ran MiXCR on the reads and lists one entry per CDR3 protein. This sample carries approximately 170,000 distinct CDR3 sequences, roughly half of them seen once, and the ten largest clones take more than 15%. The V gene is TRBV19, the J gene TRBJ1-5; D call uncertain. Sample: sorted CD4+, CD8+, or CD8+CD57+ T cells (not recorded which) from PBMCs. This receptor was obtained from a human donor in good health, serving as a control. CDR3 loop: CASSPLDPYQPQHF. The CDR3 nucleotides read TGTGCCAGTAGTCCCCTCGATCCTTATCAGCCCCAGCATTTT.